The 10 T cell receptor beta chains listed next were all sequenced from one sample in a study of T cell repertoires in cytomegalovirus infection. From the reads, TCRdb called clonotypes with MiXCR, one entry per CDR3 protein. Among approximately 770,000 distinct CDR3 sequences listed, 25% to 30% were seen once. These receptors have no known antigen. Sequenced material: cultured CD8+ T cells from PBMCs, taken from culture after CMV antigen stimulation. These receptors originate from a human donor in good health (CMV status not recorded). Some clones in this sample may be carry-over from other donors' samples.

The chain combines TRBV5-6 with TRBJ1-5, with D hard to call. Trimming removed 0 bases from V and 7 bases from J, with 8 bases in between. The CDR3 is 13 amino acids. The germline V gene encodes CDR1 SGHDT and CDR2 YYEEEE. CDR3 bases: TGTGCCAGCAGCTTGGGACCAACCCAGCCCCAGCATTTT. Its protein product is CASSLGPTQPQHF.

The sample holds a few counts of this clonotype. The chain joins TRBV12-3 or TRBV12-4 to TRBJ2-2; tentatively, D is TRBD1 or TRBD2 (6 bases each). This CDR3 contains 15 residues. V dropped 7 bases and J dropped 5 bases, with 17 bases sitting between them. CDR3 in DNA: TGTGCCAGCATTTACAGGGTTCGGGGGACCGGGGAGCTGTTTTTT. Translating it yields CASIYRVRGTGELFF.

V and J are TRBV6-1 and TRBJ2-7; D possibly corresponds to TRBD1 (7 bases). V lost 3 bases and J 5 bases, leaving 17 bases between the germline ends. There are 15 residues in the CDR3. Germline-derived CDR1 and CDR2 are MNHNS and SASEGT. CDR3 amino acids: CASSDWRQGLHEQYF. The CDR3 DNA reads TGTGCCAGCAGTGACTGGAGACAGGGACTCCACGAGCAGTACTTC.

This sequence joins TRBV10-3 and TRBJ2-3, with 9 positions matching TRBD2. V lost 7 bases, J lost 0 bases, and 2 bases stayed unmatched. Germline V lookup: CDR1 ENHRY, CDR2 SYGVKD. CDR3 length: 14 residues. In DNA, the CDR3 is TGTGCCATCACTAGCGGGGCTAGCACAGATACGCAGTATTTT. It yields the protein CAITSGASTDTQYF.

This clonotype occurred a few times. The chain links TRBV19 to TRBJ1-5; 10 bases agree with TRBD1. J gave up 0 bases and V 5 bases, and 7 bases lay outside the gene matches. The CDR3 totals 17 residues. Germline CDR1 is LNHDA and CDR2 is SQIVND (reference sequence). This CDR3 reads CASSVPRTGGSNQPQHF. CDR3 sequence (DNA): TGTGCCAGTAGTGTTCCCAGGACAGGGGGTAGCAATCAGCCCCAGCATTTT. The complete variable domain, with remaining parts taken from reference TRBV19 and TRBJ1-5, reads DGGITQSPKYLFRKEGQNVTLSCEQNLNHDAMYWYRQDPGQGLRLIYYSQIVNDFQKGDIAEGYSVSREKKESFPLTVTSAQKNPTAFYLCASSVPRTGGSNQPQHFGDGTRLSIL.

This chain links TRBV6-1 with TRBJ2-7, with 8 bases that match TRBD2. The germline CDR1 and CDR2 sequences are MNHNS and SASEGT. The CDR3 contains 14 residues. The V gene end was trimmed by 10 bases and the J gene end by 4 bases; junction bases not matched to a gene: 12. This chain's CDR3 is CATMPGLARYEQYF. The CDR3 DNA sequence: TGTGCCACGATGCCCGGACTAGCTAGGTACGAGCAGTACTTC.

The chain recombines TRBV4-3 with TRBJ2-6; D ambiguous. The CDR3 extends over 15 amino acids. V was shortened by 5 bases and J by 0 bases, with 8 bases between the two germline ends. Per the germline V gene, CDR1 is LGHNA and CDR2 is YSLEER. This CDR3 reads CASSAPVSGANVLTF. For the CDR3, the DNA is TGCGCCAGCAGCGCCCCGGTCTCTGGGGCCAACGTCCTGACTTTC.

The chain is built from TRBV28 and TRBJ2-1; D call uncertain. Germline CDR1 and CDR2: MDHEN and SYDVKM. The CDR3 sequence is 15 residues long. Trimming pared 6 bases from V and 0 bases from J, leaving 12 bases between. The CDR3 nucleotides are TGTGCCAGCAGACCTACATCGAGCTCCTACAATGAGCAGTTCTTC. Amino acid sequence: CASRPTSSSYNEQFF.

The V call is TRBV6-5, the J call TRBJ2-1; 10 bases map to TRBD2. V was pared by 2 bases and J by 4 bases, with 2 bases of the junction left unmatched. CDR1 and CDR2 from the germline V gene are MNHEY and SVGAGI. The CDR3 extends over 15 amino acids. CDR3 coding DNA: TGTGCCAGCAGTTACAAAGCGGGGGGGTACAATGAGCAGTTCTTC. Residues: CASSYKAGGYNEQFF.

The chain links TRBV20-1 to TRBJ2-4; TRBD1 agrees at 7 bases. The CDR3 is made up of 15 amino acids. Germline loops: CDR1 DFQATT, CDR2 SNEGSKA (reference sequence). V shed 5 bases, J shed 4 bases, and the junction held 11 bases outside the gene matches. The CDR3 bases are TGCAGTGCTTCCAACGTGGGACAGAAGAAAAACATTCAGTACTTC. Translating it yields CSASNVGQKKNIQYF.